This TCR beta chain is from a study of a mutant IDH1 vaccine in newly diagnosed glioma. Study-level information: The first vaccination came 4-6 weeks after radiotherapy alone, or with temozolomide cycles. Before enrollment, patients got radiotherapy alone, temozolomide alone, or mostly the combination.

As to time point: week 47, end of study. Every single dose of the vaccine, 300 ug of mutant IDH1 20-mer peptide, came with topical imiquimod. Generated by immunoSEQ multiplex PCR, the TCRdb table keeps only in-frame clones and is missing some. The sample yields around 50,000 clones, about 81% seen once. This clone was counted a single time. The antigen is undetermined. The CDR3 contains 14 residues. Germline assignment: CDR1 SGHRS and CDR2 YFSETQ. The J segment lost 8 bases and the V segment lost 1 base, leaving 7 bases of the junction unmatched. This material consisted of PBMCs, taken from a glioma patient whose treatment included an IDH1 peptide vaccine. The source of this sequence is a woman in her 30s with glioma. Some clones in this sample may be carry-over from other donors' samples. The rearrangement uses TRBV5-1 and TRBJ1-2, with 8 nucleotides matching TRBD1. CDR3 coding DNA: TGCGCCAGCAGCTTGATTCCAGGGGGCGAGGGCTACACCTTC. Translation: CASSLIPGGEGYTF.